These 31 T cell receptor beta chains share one sample of origin, sequenced in a study of patients and donors after allogeneic stem cell transplantation. TCRdb reprocessed the RT-PCR reads via MiXCR and lists one record per CDR3 protein. The data contain 200,000 to 250,000 distinct CDR3 sequences, around 41% of them singletons. Sample: blood, either unsorted or a sorted T cell fraction (not recorded which). The receptors originated from a human donor who was either an allogeneic HSCT recipient or a stem cell or donor lymphocyte infusion donor (not recorded which). It is not recorded whose cells these are; they may come from a transplant donor.

The chain combines TRBV11-2 with TRBJ1-5, with 7 bases that match TRBD1. The length of the CDR3 is 15 residues. The V and J ends lost 5 bases and 4 bases, in that order; junction bases with no gene match: 8. Germline CDR1 is SGHAT and CDR2 is FQNNGV. CDR3 coding DNA: TGTGCCAGCAGCCGCGGGACAGCGAGGAATCAGCCCCAGCATTTT. It specifies CASSRGTARNQPQHF.

The chain couples TRBV20-1 to TRBJ1-6, with a possible D match to TRBD1 (6 bases). Trimming removed 4 bases at V and 8 bases at J, with 12 bases between. CDR3 length: 13 amino acids. Germline V gives CDR1 DFQATT, CDR2 SNEGSKA (reference sequence). The CDR3 region has the DNA TGCAGTGCTAACAGGGTGGGCGATTCACCCCTCCACTTT. This gives the protein CSANRVGDSPLHF.

J is TRBJ2-5 and V is TRBV7-9; no firm D call. The V and J ends lost 5 bases and 4 bases respectively, with 17 bases between them. The CDR3 extends over 15 amino acids. The germline gives CDR1 SEHNR, CDR2 FQNEAQ (reference sequence). The CDR3 sequence is CASSPWERTAETQYF. The CDR3 DNA follows: TGTGCCAGCAGCCCTTGGGAACGGACGGCAGAGACCCAGTACTTC.

This clonotype was observed a handful of times. The rearrangement links TRBV20-1 to TRBJ2-1; D call uncertain. Looked up from germline, CDR1 is DFQATT and CDR2 is SNEGSKA (reference sequence). The CDR3 covers 13 residues. V gave up 3 bases and J gave up 2 bases, with 8 bases separating them. CDR3 bases: TGCAGTGCTAGTGGAGCCGCCTACAATGAGCAGTTCTTC. As protein: CSASGAAYNEQFF.

V gene TRBV9 combines with J gene TRBJ1-1; D is uncertain. The V and J ends lost 0 bases and 1 base respectively, with 7 bases between them. The CDR3 sequence is 14 residues long. The germline V gene has CDR1 SGDLS and CDR2 YYNGEE. In DNA form, the CDR3 reads TGTGCCAGCAGCGTAGGCACAGCGAACACTGAAGCTTTCTTT. Translating gives CASSVGTANTEAFF.

The genes are TRBV20-1 and TRBJ1-2, with D maybe TRBD1 (5 bases). The germline CDR1 and CDR2 sequences are DFQATT and SNEGSKA (reference sequence). With 3 bases removed from V and 3 bases from J, the gap between germline ends came to 11 bases. The CDR3 has 13 residues. The CDR3 nucleotides read TGCAGTGCTAGGGGGACTACATACTATGGCTACACCTTC. It yields the protein CSARGTTYYGYTF.

The V call is TRBV6-1, the J call TRBJ1-4; D is unresolved. CDR1 and CDR2 (germline): MNHNS, SASEGT. The CDR3 is 14 amino acids. Trimming left V 6 bases short and J 7 bases short, with 15 bases between. In DNA, the CDR3 is TGTGCCAGCAGCCCTTATGACGTTGGTGAAAAACTGTTTTTT. It is translated as CASSPYDVGEKLFF.

This rearrangement joins TRBV7-2 to TRBJ1-4; possibly TRBD1 for D (6 bases). The CDR3 covers 17 residues. Deletions cut 1 base from V and 0 bases from J, with 12 bases between. Germline assignment: CDR1 SGHTA and CDR2 FQGNSA. CDR3 protein: CASSLGKGGATNEKLFF. CDR3 bases: TGTGCCAGCAGCTTAGGGAAGGGGGGAGCAACTAATGAAAAACTGTTTTTT.

This clonotype was counted a few times. The chain couples TRBV24-1 to TRBJ1-2; unclear D gene. V lost 4 bases and J lost 2, with 4 bases in between. Per the germline V gene, CDR1 is KGHDR and CDR2 is SFDVKD. The CDR3 is 12 amino acids. Written as DNA, the CDR3 is TGTGCCACCAGTGAATCGAACTATGGCTACACCTTC. It specifies CATSESNYGYTF.

The chain carries TRBV6-2 or TRBV6-3 and TRBJ1-5; 8 positions agree with TRBD1. V trimming: 5 bases; J trimming: 2 bases; junction bases outside the gene matches: 5. Germline CDR1 reads MNHEY; CDR2 reads SVGEGT. The CDR3 totals 15 residues. The CDR3 region is CASSAQGAGNQPQHF. CDR3 in DNA: TGTGCCAGCAGTGCGCAGGGGGCTGGCAATCAGCCCCAGCATTTT.

V is TRBV5-1 and J is TRBJ2-2, with TRBD1 as a possible D gene (5 bases). V was shortened by 6 bases and J by 2 bases, with 11 bases between the two germline ends. The germline gives CDR1 SGHRS, CDR2 YFSETQ. The CDR3 runs to 14 residues. The CDR3 protein is CASTWGRNTGELFF. The CDR3 coding sequence is TGCGCCAGCACCTGGGGCCGAAACACCGGGGAGCTGTTTTTT.

This clonotype has only a few counts. The chain couples TRBV5-1 to TRBJ2-4, with D tentatively TRBD2 (5 bases). The CDR3 is made up of 15 amino acids. Trimming left V 2 bases short and J 1 base short, with 10 bases between. Germline V gene lookup returns CDR1 SGHRS and CDR2 YFSETQ. The CDR3 reads CASSFEPSAKNIQYF. The CDR3 coding sequence is TGCGCCAGCAGCTTCGAACCTAGCGCCAAAAACATTCAGTACTTC. Supplemented by reference TRBV5-1 and TRBJ2-4, the full variable domain reads KAGVTQTPRYLIKTRGQQVTLSCSPISGHRSVSWYQQTPGQGLQFLFEYFSETQRNKGNFPGRFSGRQFSNSRSEMNVSTLELGDSALYLCASSFEPSAKNIQYFGAGTRLSVL.

J is TRBJ1-2 and V is TRBV9, with 7 bases matching TRBD1. V was pared by 4 bases and J by 4 bases, with 7 bases of the junction left unmatched. Germline values: CDR1 SGDLS, CDR2 YYNGEE. This CDR3 has 14 amino acids. CDR3 amino acids: CASSLYRGAYGYTF. CDR3 DNA: TGTGCCAGCAGCCTCTACAGGGGCGCCTATGGCTACACCTTC.

The chain joins TRBV6-5 to TRBJ1-5; unclear D gene. Germline V CDR1 and CDR2: MNHEY, SVGAGI. V dropped 0 bases and J dropped 4 bases, with 10 bases sitting between them. The length of the CDR3 is 15 residues. The CDR3 DNA reads TGTGCCAGCAGTTACTCCGGTATTGATAATCAGCCCCAGCATTTT. Its protein is CASSYSGIDNQPQHF.

This chain uses TRBV4-2 with TRBJ1-2, with 9 positions matching TRBD1. With 0 bases clipped from V and 3 bases from J, the junction kept 5 bases outside the gene matches. Germline loops: CDR1 LGHNA, CDR2 YNFKEQ. CDR3 size: 16 residues. As DNA, the CDR3 is TGTGCCAGCAGCCAAGATCGCGGGACAGGGTACTATGGCTACACCTTC. Residues: CASSQDRGTGYYGYTF.

Only a few counts were recorded for this clonotype. This rearrangement joins TRBV5-1 to TRBJ2-2, with D unclear. The CDR3 sequence is 13 residues long. Germline lookup yields CDR1 SGHRS and CDR2 YFSETQ. Deletions cut 0 bases from V and 8 bases from J, with 8 bases between. This CDR3 is CASSLDGTGELFF. CDR3 nucleotides: TGCGCCAGCAGCTTGGATGGCACGGGGGAGCTGTTTTTT.

This clonotype was counted between two and nine times. The chain links TRBV12-3 or TRBV12-4 to TRBJ1-5; a possible D gene is TRBD1 (6 bases). The CDR3 totals 15 residues. The V end was cut by 2 bases, the J end by 7 bases, with 15 bases between. The CDR3 DNA follows: TGTGCCAGCAGTTTACTGGGGGCCAGGGAGCAGCCCCAGCATTTT. This translates into CASSLLGAREQPQHF.

The chain links TRBV27 to TRBJ2-7; D gene unclear. This CDR3 has 11 amino acids. V lost 6 bases to trimming and J lost 7 bases, with 10 bases between them. Germline V lookup: CDR1 MNHEY, CDR2 SMNVEV (reference sequence). The CDR3, as DNA: TGTGCCAGCAGCAAGGGCTGGGAGCAGTACTTC. Residues: CASSKGWEQYF.

Concerning this clonotype: This may be a read error, as it is one base from a much larger clone. The chain employs TRBV6-1 and TRBJ1-2; 8 bases fit TRBD1. The CDR3 is 12 amino acids. Germline CDR1 reads MNHNS; CDR2 reads SASEGT. The CDR3 DNA reads as TGTGCCAGCAGCGGACAGGGATATGGCTGCACCTTC. The encoded protein is CASSGQGYGCTF.

This clonotype was seen many times. This chain joins TRBV2 and TRBJ1-5; D is undetermined. The CDR3 sequence is 13 residues long. The germline CDR1 and CDR2 sequences are SNHLY and FYNNEI. The germline V and J ends were trimmed by 7 bases and 4 bases, with 11 bases remaining between them. CDR3 bases: TGTGCCAGCATGTCCCGGCCTAATCAGCCCCAGCATTTT. Its translation is CASMSRPNQPQHF.

The chain links TRBV9 to TRBJ2-2; possibly TRBD1 for D (5 bases). The CDR3 loop spans 14 amino acids. CDR1 is SGDLS and CDR2 is YYNGEE in the germline V gene. V shed 5 bases and J shed 2 bases, with 10 bases lying between them. The CDR3, as DNA: TGTGCCAGCAGGAGGACACCTAACACCGGGGAGCTGTTTTTT. It specifies CASRRTPNTGELFF.

This clonotype was picked up many times. The V and J genes are TRBV20-1 and TRBJ1-5; D remains ambiguous. Germline V gene lookup returns CDR1 DFQATT and CDR2 SNEGSKA (reference sequence). The CDR3 contains 15 residues. Trimming took off 0 bases at V and 4 bases at J, with 13 bases between the two ends. In DNA form, the CDR3 reads TGCAGTGCTAGAGAACGGGCCAACGGGAATCAGCCCCAGCATTTT. Translating it yields CSARERANGNQPQHF.

The chain employs TRBV20-1 and TRBJ2-7; 11 positions agree with TRBD2. The CDR3 covers 17 residues. CDR1 is DFQATT, CDR2 SNEGSKA, per germline (reference sequence). Trimming cost V 0 bases and J 3 bases; bases outside gene matches: 10. In DNA form, the CDR3 reads TGCAGTGCTAGAGAACCGGCTAGCGGGGGGTTTGACTACGAGCAGTACTTC. It encodes CSAREPASGGFDYEQYF.

The CDR3 here is CASSLGGGEKLFF. The DNA of the CDR3 is TGTGCCAGCAGCTTAGGCGGCGGGGAAAAACTGTTTTTT. J is TRBJ1-4 and V is TRBV7-2, with unresolved D. Trimming left V 1 base short and J 8 bases short, with 8 bases between. Germline V gene data show CDR1 as SGHTA and CDR2 as FQGNSA. The CDR3 is 13 amino acids.

There are a few counts of this clonotype. The gene calls are TRBV4-2 and TRBJ1-1; D unclear. This CDR3 contains 13 residues. V gave up 0 bases and J gave up 0 bases, with 2 bases separating them. Germline V gene data show CDR1 as LGHNA and CDR2 as YNFKEQ. The CDR3 nucleotides are TGTGCCAGCAGCCAAGAGATGAACACTGAAGCTTTCTTT. This encodes CASSQEMNTEAFF.

The rearrangement links TRBV12-3 or TRBV12-4 to TRBJ2-1; TRBD2 matches at 10 bases. V gave up 3 bases and J gave up 8 bases; unmatched junction bases: 13. This CDR3 is built from 17 residues. CDR3: CASSFRLAGASLDEQFF. The CDR3 DNA follows: TGTGCCAGCAGTTTCAGGCTAGCGGGGGCCTCCTTGGATGAGCAGTTCTTC.

This clonotype has just a few counts. The chain is built from TRBV5-1 and TRBJ2-6; D is ambiguous. CDR1 and CDR2 (germline): SGHRS, YFSETQ. This CDR3 comprises 16 residues. Trimming removed 0 bases at V and 0 bases at J, with 7 bases between. CDR3 protein: CASSLDPNSGANVLTF. The CDR3 DNA reads TGCGCCAGCAGCTTGGACCCCAACTCTGGGGCCAACGTCCTGACTTTC.

This clonotype was detected only once. This sequence joins TRBV7-7 and TRBJ2-3, with 7 bases identical to TRBD2. The CDR3 has 13 amino acids. Germline CDR1 is SSHAT and CDR2 is FNYEAQ (reference sequence). The V gene end was trimmed by 5 bases and the J gene end by 8 bases; junction bases not matched to a gene: 7. CDR3 sequence reads: CASSTLTGGTQYF. CDR3 nucleotide sequence: TGTGCCAGCAGCACTTTGACGGGAGGTACGCAGTATTTT. Variable domain in full (rest from reference TRBV7-7 and TRBJ2-3): GAGVSQSPRYKVTKRGQDVTLRCDPISSHATLYWYQQALGQGPEFLTYFNYEAQPDKSGLPSDRFSAERPEGSISTLTIQRTEQRDSAMYRCASSTLTGGTQYFGPGTRLTVL.

This clonotype has more than one count but fewer than ten. V gene TRBV5-1 combines with J gene TRBJ1-1; 9 bases are a match to TRBD1. The junction had 8 bases not matched to a gene; V was cut back by 4 bases and J by 4 bases. The CDR3 has 15 amino acids. Per germline, CDR1 SGHRS and CDR2 YFSETQ. CDR3 amino acids: CASSPMTGGSTEAFF. The CDR3 region has the DNA TGCGCCAGCAGCCCTATGACAGGGGGATCCACTGAAGCTTTCTTT.

This clonotype was picked up a small number of times. The V and J genes are TRBV4-1 and TRBJ1-1; no clear D. V was pared by 3 bases and J by 0 bases, with 23 bases between. The CDR3 is 19 amino acids. CDR1 and CDR2 from the germline V gene are MGHRA and YSYEKL. The CDR3 spells CASSHPVEGSIYMNTEAFF. The CDR3 coding sequence is TGCGCCAGCAGCCACCCCGTGGAGGGATCCATTTACATGAACACTGAAGCTTTCTTT.

The chain is built from TRBV5-1 and TRBJ2-5; D is perhaps TRBD1 or TRBD2 (5 bases each). The CDR3 contains 14 residues. Germline lookup yields CDR1 SGHRS and CDR2 YFSETQ. Trimming left V 5 bases short and J 5 bases short, with 16 bases between. The CDR3 DNA reads TGCGCCAGCAGGGATCCAGGGAGCGAGGAGACCCAGTACTTC. This gives the protein CASRDPGSEETQYF.